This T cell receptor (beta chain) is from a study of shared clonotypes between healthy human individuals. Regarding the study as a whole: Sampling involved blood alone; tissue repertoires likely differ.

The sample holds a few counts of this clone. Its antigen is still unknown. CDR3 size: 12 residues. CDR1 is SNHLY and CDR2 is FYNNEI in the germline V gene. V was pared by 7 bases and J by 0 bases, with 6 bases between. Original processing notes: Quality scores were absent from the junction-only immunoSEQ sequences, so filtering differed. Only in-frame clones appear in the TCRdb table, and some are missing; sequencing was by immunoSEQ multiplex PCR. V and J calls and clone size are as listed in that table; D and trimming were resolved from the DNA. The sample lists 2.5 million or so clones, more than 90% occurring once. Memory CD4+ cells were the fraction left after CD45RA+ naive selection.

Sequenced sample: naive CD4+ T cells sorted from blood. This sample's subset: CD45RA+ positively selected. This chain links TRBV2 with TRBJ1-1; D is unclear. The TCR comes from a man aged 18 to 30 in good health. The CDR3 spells CASNQLNTEAFF. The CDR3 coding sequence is TGTGCCAGCAACCAGCTGAACACTGAAGCTTTCTTT.